This T cell receptor (beta chain) is drawn from a study of patients and donors after allogeneic stem cell transplantation. TCRdb processed the RT-PCR reads anew with MiXCR; each CDR3 protein has one entry. The table lists 100,000 to 130,000 distinct CDR3 sequences, approximately 35% of them singletons. Trimming removed 3 bases from V and 4 bases from J, with 15 bases in between. CDR1 is LGHNA and CDR2 is YSLEER in the germline V gene. The CDR3 totals 16 residues. Sequencing was performed on blood, either unsorted or a sorted T cell fraction (not recorded which). This receptor was obtained from a human donor who was either an allogeneic HSCT recipient or a stem cell or donor lymphocyte infusion donor (not recorded which). It is not recorded whose cells these are; they may come from a transplant donor. J is TRBJ2-2 and V is TRBV4-3; D ambiguous. The chain's CDR3 is CASSHAGLPLTGELFF. The CDR3 DNA reads as TGCGCCAGCAGCCATGCCGGGTTACCCCTCACCGGGGAGCTGTTTTTT.